A selection of T cell receptor beta chains follows, all from one sample in a study of shared clonotypes between healthy human individuals. Some clones are missing from TCRdb's copy, which holds only in-frame ones; the method was immunoSEQ multiplex PCR. The table has around 450,000 clones, around 75% seen once. The sequenced material came from PBMCs. The receptors derive from a middle-aged woman in good health. Some clones in this sample may be carry-over from other donors' samples. CDR3s include the opening cysteine and the closing phenylalanine or tryptophan. The order of the fields is V gene, J gene, D gene, clone size, CDR3 DNA, CDR3 protein. The D gene is left open where the match is weak. Only some rows state a clone size, as once, few, many or a class for expanded clones.

V gene: TRBV14; J gene: TRBJ2-1; D gene: NA; clone size: NA; CDR3 DNA: TGTGCCAGCAGCCAAGACTCCAGGGTGGCCTACAATGAGCAGTTCTTC; CDR3 protein: CASSQDSRVAYNEQFF
V gene: TRBV19; J gene: TRBJ2-7; D gene: TRBD2; clone size: NA; CDR3 DNA: TGTGCCAGTCGTTCGGGCGGCGGGAGTATCTACGAGCAGTACTTC; CDR3 protein: CASRSGGGSIYEQYF
V gene: TRBV6-6; J gene: TRBJ1-1; D gene: NA; clone size: NA; CDR3 DNA: TGTGCCAGCAGTTACGCCATGGGTACTGAAGCTTTCTTT; CDR3 protein: CASSYAMGTEAFF
V gene: TRBV30; J gene: TRBJ1-3; D gene: NA; clone size: NA; CDR3 DNA: TGTGCCTGGAGTGTGACAGTGGGGGGAAACACCATATATTTT; CDR3 protein: CAWSVTVGGNTIYF
V gene: TRBV9; J gene: TRBJ1-6; D gene: NA; clone size: NA; CDR3 DNA: TGTGCCAGCAGCGTAGGTCCAGAAGGGGATTCACCCCTCCACTTT; CDR3 protein: CASSVGPEGDSPLHF
V gene: TRBV30; J gene: TRBJ1-2; D gene: NA; clone size: NA; CDR3 DNA: TGTGCCTGGAGTGCCAGTTCCTATGGCTACACCTTC; CDR3 protein: CAWSASSYGYTF
V gene: TRBV5-1; J gene: TRBJ1-6; D gene: NA; clone size: once; CDR3 DNA: TGCGCCAGCAGCTTGGCAGGCTTTTCACCCCTCCACTTT; CDR3 protein: CASSLAGFSPLHF
V gene: TRBV28; J gene: TRBJ2-1; D gene: TRBD2; clone size: few; CDR3 DNA: TGTGCCAGCAGTTTATATACGGGAGGTTCCCCTTCGGGGAATGAGCAGTTCTTC; CDR3 protein: CASSLYTGGSPSGNEQFF
V gene: TRBV5-6; J gene: TRBJ1-1; D gene: TRBD1; clone size: many; CDR3 DNA: TGTGCCAGCAGCCCATTCGATACAGGGGAGGGTCCTGAAGCTTTCTTT; CDR3 protein: CASSPFDTGEGPEAFF
V gene: TRBV18; J gene: TRBJ2-7; D gene: TRBD1; clone size: NA; CDR3 DNA: TGTGCCAGCTCACCACCTCGTGGGACAGGGGGCGACGAGCAGTACTTC; CDR3 protein: CASSPPRGTGGDEQYF
V gene: TRBV5-1; J gene: TRBJ2-7; D gene: TRBD1; clone size: NA; CDR3 DNA: TGCGCCAGCAGCTCCTACAGGGGCACCTACGAGCAGTACTTC; CDR3 protein: CASSSYRGTYEQYF
V gene: TRBV7-8; J gene: TRBJ1-5; D gene: NA; clone size: NA; CDR3 DNA: TGTGCCAGCAGCTTCGGACTGGTTAGCAATCAGCCCCAGCATTTT; CDR3 protein: CASSFGLVSNQPQHF
V gene: TRBV7-3; J gene: TRBJ2-1; D gene: NA; clone size: once; CDR3 DNA: TGTGCCAGCAGCTTAATTAGCGGATCCTACAATGAGCAGTTCTTC; CDR3 protein: CASSLISGSYNEQFF
V gene: TRBV14; J gene: TRBJ2-1; D gene: NA; clone size: NA; CDR3 DNA: TGTGCCAGCAGCCCGTCGAGTCTGAGAGGCAATGAGCAGTTCTTC; CDR3 protein: CASSPSSLRGNEQFF
V gene: TRBV4-1; J gene: TRBJ2-5; D gene: NA; clone size: few; CDR3 DNA: TGCGCCAGCAGCCAGGCACGAGAACTGGAGCAGTACTTC; CDR3 protein: CASSQARELEQYF
V gene: TRBV9; J gene: TRBJ2-1; D gene: NA; clone size: few; CDR3 DNA: TGTGCCAGCAGCCCCACGGAGAGCTCCTACAATGAGCAGTTCTTC; CDR3 protein: CASSPTESSYNEQFF
V gene: TRBV2; J gene: TRBJ2-2; D gene: NA; clone size: NA; CDR3 DNA: TGTGCCAGCAGGATACAGAAGAACACCGGGGAGCTGTTTTTT; CDR3 protein: CASRIQKNTGELFF
V gene: TRBV7-6; J gene: TRBJ2-7; D gene: TRBD1; clone size: NA; CDR3 DNA: TGTGCCAGCAGCCCCGACAGGGGCTACGAGCAGTACTTC; CDR3 protein: CASSPDRGYEQYF
V gene: TRBV9; J gene: TRBJ2-7; D gene: TRBD2; clone size: NA; CDR3 DNA: TGTGCCAGCAGCGTAGCGTGGGGACTAGCGGGAGACGAGCAGTACTTC; CDR3 protein: CASSVAWGLAGDEQYF
V gene: TRBV5-4; J gene: TRBJ2-5; D gene: NA; clone size: NA; CDR3 DNA: TGTGCCAGCAGCCTCCCCGGGGCCGAGCAGACCCAGTACTTC; CDR3 protein: CASSLPGAEQTQYF
V gene: TRBV27; J gene: TRBJ2-1; D gene: NA; clone size: NA; CDR3 DNA: TGTGCCAGCAGTTTCGGCGTCGGGTCCTACAATGAGCAGTTCTTC; CDR3 protein: CASSFGVGSYNEQFF
V gene: TRBV18; J gene: TRBJ1-3; D gene: NA; clone size: few; CDR3 DNA: TGTGCCAGCTCACTTCAGGGTTCTGGAAACACCATATATTTT; CDR3 protein: CASSLQGSGNTIYF
V gene: TRBV4-1; J gene: TRBJ1-5; D gene: TRBD1; clone size: NA; CDR3 DNA: TGCGCCAGCAGCCAAGATCGCGGCAGGGGGATCAATCAGCCCCAGCATTTT; CDR3 protein: CASSQDRGRGINQPQHF
V gene: TRBV11-3; J gene: TRBJ2-2; D gene: NA; clone size: NA; CDR3 DNA: TGTGCCAGCTCCGGTGGGGGTGGCACCGGGGAGCTGTTTTTT; CDR3 protein: CASSGGGGTGELFF
V gene: TRBV7-9; J gene: TRBJ1-2; D gene: TRBD1; clone size: NA; CDR3 DNA: TGTGCCAGCAGCTTGGGACAGGGTATTGGCTACACCTTC; CDR3 protein: CASSLGQGIGYTF
V gene: TRBV9; J gene: TRBJ1-3; D gene: NA; clone size: NA; CDR3 DNA: TGTGCCAGCAGCCCAGGGACATCCGGAAACACCATATATTTT; CDR3 protein: CASSPGTSGNTIYF
V gene: TRBV7-9; J gene: TRBJ1-1; D gene: NA; clone size: NA; CDR3 DNA: TGTGCCAGCAGCTTAGCGTGGATGAACACTGAAGCTTTCTTT; CDR3 protein: CASSLAWMNTEAFF
V gene: TRBV7-9; J gene: TRBJ2-1; D gene: TRBD2; clone size: NA; CDR3 DNA: TGTGCCAGCAGCTTAGACCGCACTTTAGCGGGAGGGGGTAATGAGCAGTTCTTC; CDR3 protein: CASSLDRTLAGGGNEQFF
V gene: TRBV7-2; J gene: TRBJ2-3; D gene: NA; clone size: NA; CDR3 DNA: TGTGCCAGCAGCTTATCCATAGCCTACACAGATACGCAGTATTTT; CDR3 protein: CASSLSIAYTDTQYF
V gene: TRBV28; J gene: TRBJ1-5; D gene: TRBD1; clone size: NA; CDR3 DNA: TGTGCCAGCAGCAAGTACCCGGGACAGAAATATCAGCCCCAGCATTTT; CDR3 protein: CASSKYPGQKYQPQHF
V gene: TRBV7-3; J gene: TRBJ1-1; D gene: NA; clone size: NA; CDR3 DNA: TGTGCCAGCAGCTTATATCCAGGAGAGAACACTGAAGCTTTCTTT; CDR3 protein: CASSLYPGENTEAFF
V gene: TRBV28; J gene: TRBJ1-1; D gene: NA; clone size: NA; CDR3 DNA: TGTGCCAGCAGTTTCCTTGGGGGGACGGCGAACACTGAAGCTTTCTTT; CDR3 protein: CASSFLGGTANTEAFF
V gene: TRBV28; J gene: TRBJ2-3; D gene: TRBD2; clone size: NA; CDR3 DNA: TGTGCCAGCAGTTTTAGCGGGTCCTGGGGAGATACGCAGTATTTT; CDR3 protein: CASSFSGSWGDTQYF
V gene: TRBV2; J gene: TRBJ2-3; D gene: NA; clone size: NA; CDR3 DNA: TGTGCCAGTGCGCGGGACCTAAGCACAGATACGCAGTATTTT; CDR3 protein: CASARDLSTDTQYF
V gene: TRBV11-2; J gene: TRBJ2-2; D gene: NA; clone size: NA; CDR3 DNA: TGTGCCAGCAGCTTAGCTGCGAACACCGGGGAGCTGTTTTTT; CDR3 protein: CASSLAANTGELFF
V gene: TRBV7-2; J gene: TRBJ2-7; D gene: TRBD1; clone size: NA; CDR3 DNA: TGTGCCAGCAGCTTAGGAGGGGCAGGGGGTCGCGAGCAGTACTTC; CDR3 protein: CASSLGGAGGREQYF
V gene: TRBV27; J gene: TRBJ1-4; D gene: NA; clone size: once; CDR3 DNA: TGTGCCAGCAGTTTAAGGCAGGGTGATTCGATTGAAAAACTGTTTTTT; CDR3 protein: CASSLRQGDSIEKLFF
V gene: TRBV11-2; J gene: TRBJ2-7; D gene: TRBD1; clone size: NA; CDR3 DNA: TGTGCCAGCAGCCCGGCGTGGGACAGGGTGACCTACGAGCAGTACTTC; CDR3 protein: CASSPAWDRVTYEQYF
V gene: TRBV2; J gene: TRBJ1-4; D gene: NA; clone size: NA; CDR3 DNA: TGTGCCAGCAGGGGGACATACTCTAATGAAAAACTGTTTTTT; CDR3 protein: CASRGTYSNEKLFF
V gene: TRBV19; J gene: TRBJ2-1; D gene: NA; clone size: NA; CDR3 DNA: TGTGCCAGTAGTATCACGGGACGACTCGATGAGCAGTTCTTC; CDR3 protein: CASSITGRLDEQFF
V gene: TRBV11-2; J gene: TRBJ2-5; D gene: NA; clone size: NA; CDR3 DNA: TGTGCCAGCAGCCCTAATAGCGTTCAAGAGACCCAGTACTTC; CDR3 protein: CASSPNSVQETQYF
V gene: TRBV2; J gene: TRBJ2-7; D gene: TRBD2; clone size: NA; CDR3 DNA: TGTGCCAGCGGGCTTCGCGGGAGGCTGAGCGAGCAGTACTTC; CDR3 protein: CASGLRGRLSEQYF